The 26 T cell receptor beta chains reported below all come from one sample, sequenced in a study of blood T cell repertoires in COVID-19. Repertoires were generated with immunoSEQ multiplex PCR, while TCRdb's copy carries only in-frame clones and drops some. The sample has about 300,000 clones; 80% to 95% are singletons. The sample taken for sequencing was peripheral blood. The receptors derive from a woman under 40 with COVID-19, enrolled during active disease.

The rearrangement links TRBV6-5 to TRBJ1-4; D not certain. CDR1 and CDR2 from the germline V gene are MNHEY and SVGAGI. The CDR3 length is 15 residues. V was clipped by 2 bases and J by 5 bases, with 12 bases between them. The CDR3 DNA reads TGTGCCAGCAGTTACAGACCGGGCGGGAATGAAAAACTGTTTTTT. It translates to CASSYRPGGNEKLFF.

The V gene is TRBV5-4, the J gene TRBJ2-7, with D maybe TRBD1 (6 bases). Germline-derived CDR1 and CDR2 are SGHNT and YYREEE (reference sequence). This CDR3 is 13 amino acids long. Trimming removed 6 bases from V and 0 bases from J, with 10 bases in between. The CDR3 sequence: CASNDRISYEQYF. The CDR3 DNA is TGTGCCAGCAACGACAGGATCTCCTACGAGCAGTACTTC. The full variable domain, in which reference TRBV5-4 and TRBJ2-7 provide the parts outside the CDR3, is ETGVTQSPTHLIKTRGQQVTLRCSSQSGHNTVSWYQQALGQGPQFIFQYYREEENGRGNFPPRFSGLQFPNYSSELNVNALELDDSALYLCASNDRISYEQYFGPGTRLTVT.

The V and J genes are TRBV4-2 and TRBJ1-6; 9 bases are shared with TRBD1. V was clipped by 0 bases and J by 7 bases; unmatched bases: 4. The CDR3 covers 16 residues. CDR1 is LGHNA, CDR2 YNFKEQ, per germline. Written as DNA, the CDR3 is TGTGCCAGCAGCCAAGACATAGGACAGGGGAATTCACCCCTCCACTTT. Translating it yields CASSQDIGQGNSPLHF.

The rearrangement uses TRBV2 and TRBJ1-6; TRBD1 matches at 10 bases. With V trimmed by 8 bases and J by 0 bases, 7 bases remained unmatched. The CDR3 runs to 17 residues. Germline CDR1 and CDR2: SNHLY and FYNNEI. The chain's CDR3 is CASRSGTGDSYNSPLHF. For the CDR3, the DNA is TGTGCCAGCCGATCCGGGACAGGGGACTCCTATAATTCACCCCTCCACTTT.

Written as DNA, the CDR3 is TGTGCCAGCACAAAAACAGGGGGCTCATACAATGAGCAGTTCTTC. This gives the protein CASTKTGGSYNEQFF. This chain joins TRBV28 and TRBJ2-1; 9 bases line up with TRBD1. Germline lookup yields CDR1 MDHEN and CDR2 SYDVKM. The CDR3 covers 15 residues. After removal of 7 bases from V and 4 bases from J, the junction contained 8 bases not matched to a gene.

V gene TRBV3-1 (or the pseudogene TRBV3-2) combines with J gene TRBJ2-3; 13 nucleotides match TRBD2. The V segment lost 5 bases and the J segment 4 bases; nucleotides outside the gene matches: 6. The CDR3 loop spans 16 amino acids. Germline loops: CDR1 LGHDT, CDR2 YNNKEL (reference sequence). CDR3 DNA: TGTGCCAGCAGCACACGGACTAGCGGGAGCCCAGATACGCAGTATTTT. This sequence encodes CASSTRTSGSPDTQYF.

CDR3: CASSVEQGETQYF. Written as DNA, the CDR3 is TGTGCCAGCAGCGTAGAACAGGGGGAGACCCAGTACTTC. V and J are TRBV9 and TRBJ2-5, with 7 nucleotides matching TRBD1. V lost 0 bases to trimming and J lost 5 bases; unmatched junction nucleotides: 1. Germline-derived CDR1 and CDR2 are SGDLS and YYNGEE. The CDR3 is 13 residues long. Together with reference TRBV9 and TRBJ2-5, the CDR3 gives the full variable domain: DSGVTQTPKHLITATGQRVTLRCSPRSGDLSVYWYQQSLDQGLQFLIQYYNGEERAKGNILERFSAQQFPDLHSELNLSSLELGDSALYFCASSVEQGETQYFGPGTRLLVL.

V and J are TRBV3-1 (or the pseudogene TRBV3-2) and TRBJ1-1; D gene ambiguous. CDR1 and CDR2 from the germline V gene are LGHDT and YNNKEL (reference sequence). This CDR3 has 14 residues. V gave up 0 bases and J gave up 5 bases, with 10 bases separating them. The CDR3 DNA reads as TGTGCCAGCAGCCAAGATCCGGTCGTGACTGAAGCTTTCTTT. This encodes CASSQDPVVTEAFF.

V is TRBV28 and J is TRBJ2-7, with 9 bases aligning to TRBD1. Trimming at V came to 7 bases and at J to 3 bases, leaving 4 bases not matched to a gene. From germline, CDR1 is MDHEN and CDR2 SYDVKM. CDR3 length equals 13 residues. CDR3 sequence reads: CASKRTGVYEQYF. DNA for the CDR3: TGTGCCAGCAAGAGGACAGGGGTCTACGAGCAGTACTTC.

The CDR3 sequence: CASSVAPGHTYGYTF. CDR3 in DNA: TGTGCCAGCAGCGTAGCTCCAGGACACACCTATGGCTACACCTTC. The chain is built from TRBV9 and TRBJ1-2; tentative D call: TRBD1 (5 bases). V lost 0 bases to trimming and J lost 4 bases, with 13 bases between them. In germline, CDR1 is SGDLS, CDR2 YYNGEE. CDR3 size: 15 residues. Based on the CDR3 plus reference TRBV9 and TRBJ1-2, the full variable domain is DSGVTQTPKHLITATGQRVTLRCSPRSGDLSVYWYQQSLDQGLQFLIQYYNGEERAKGNILERFSAQQFPDLHSELNLSSLELGDSALYFCASSVAPGHTYGYTFGSGTRLTVV.

The J gene is TRBJ2-3, the V gene TRBV25-1; 7 nucleotides line up with TRBD1. With 8 bases clipped from V and 1 base from J, the junction kept 6 bases outside the gene matches. Per germline, CDR1 MGHDK and CDR2 SYGVNS. The CDR3 is made up of 14 amino acids. The CDR3 here is CASGRTGGTDTQYF. CDR3 nucleotides: TGTGCCAGCGGCCGTACAGGGGGCACAGATACGCAGTATTTT.

V and J are TRBV7-8 and TRBJ1-2; TRBD1 is a possible D gene (6 bases). The CDR3 loop spans 16 amino acids. From germline, CDR1 is SGHVS and CDR2 FQNEAQ. V shed 5 bases and J shed 3 bases, with 19 bases lying between them. The chain's CDR3 is CASSQSRGTLYYGYTF. The CDR3 bases are TGTGCCAGCAGCCAATCCAGGGGAACGCTGTACTATGGCTACACCTTC.

V gene TRBV11-2 combines with J gene TRBJ2-1; 8 bases agree with TRBD2. This CDR3 spans 16 amino acids. The germline V gene has CDR1 SGHAT and CDR2 FQNNGV. J lost 1 base, V lost 5 bases, and 7 bases had no gene match. CDR3: CASSHTGTSSYNEQFF. CDR3 nucleotides: TGTGCCAGCAGCCACACTGGGACTAGTTCCTACAATGAGCAGTTCTTC.

The V gene is TRBV5-6, the J gene TRBJ1-5; 7 positions match TRBD1. V trimming: 3 bases; J trimming: 2 bases; junction bases outside the gene matches: 5. The CDR3 totals 15 residues. The germline gives CDR1 SGHDT, CDR2 YYEEEE. The CDR3 nucleotides read TGTGCCAGCAGCTACCAAACAGGGGGCAATCAGCCCCAGCATTTT. Translation gives CASSYQTGGNQPQHF.

This clone has a handful of counts. The sample carries other DNA sequences with the same CDR3. DNA of the CDR3: TGTGCCAGCAGTCTTGGGCGGGCGAACACCGGGGAGCTGTTTTTT. Translation gives CASSLGRANTGELFF. The V and J genes are TRBV6-5 and TRBJ2-2, with D tentatively TRBD2 (5 bases). Trimming took 5 bases from V and 0 from J, leaving 10 bases between them. Germline assignment: CDR1 MNHEY and CDR2 SVGAGI. The CDR3 is 15 amino acids.

The chain recombines TRBV2 with TRBJ2-1; TRBD2 aligns across 13 bases. This CDR3 has 14 amino acids. Germline V lookup: CDR1 SNHLY, CDR2 FYNNEI. V lost 4 bases to trimming and J lost 6 bases; unmatched junction nucleotides: 0. DNA for the CDR3: TGTGCCAGCAGTGGGACTAGCGGGGGCAATGAGCAGTTCTTC. Translation gives CASSGTSGGNEQFF.

The rearrangement links TRBV13 to TRBJ1-1; D gene unclear. V gave up 4 bases and J gave up 5 bases, with 14 bases separating them. The CDR3 spans 14 residues. Germline V gene data show CDR1 as PRHDT and CDR2 as FYEKMQ (reference sequence). The CDR3 nucleotides read TGTGCCAGCAGCTCGAGTCCGGGGTGGACTGAAGCTTTCTTT. This codes for CASSSSPGWTEAFF.

The chain links TRBV6-2 or TRBV6-3 to TRBJ2-1; 7 positions match TRBD1. With 4 bases clipped from V and 6 bases from J, the junction kept 3 bases outside the gene matches. CDR1 and CDR2 (germline): MNHEY, SVGEGT. This CDR3 region has 13 residues. The CDR3 spells CASSLTGTNEQFF. CDR3 coding DNA: TGTGCCAGCAGTTTGACAGGGACCAATGAGCAGTTCTTC.

This rearrangement joins TRBV5-1 to TRBJ2-2; the D gene is possibly TRBD2 (5 bases). V was cut by 3 bases and J by 7 bases, with 13 bases left in between. Germline values: CDR1 SGHRS, CDR2 YFSETQ. This CDR3 is built from 14 residues. CDR3 amino acids: CASSSDWQVGELFF. In DNA, the CDR3 is TGCGCCAGCAGCTCGGACTGGCAGGTCGGGGAGCTGTTTTTT.

The V call is TRBV19, the J call TRBJ1-5; D is undetermined. Germline V lookup: CDR1 LNHDA, CDR2 SQIVND (reference sequence). The CDR3 is 12 amino acids. V lost 5 bases, J lost 7 bases, and 9 bases lay in between. The CDR3 region is CASSAGAQPQHF. The CDR3 DNA sequence: TGTGCCAGTAGTGCGGGCGCACAGCCCCAGCATTTT.

This sequence joins TRBV5-4 and TRBJ2-1, with 10 positions matching TRBD1. V was pared by 1 base and J by 7 bases, with 2 bases of the junction left unmatched. CDR1 is SGHNT and CDR2 is YYREEE in the germline V gene (reference sequence). The CDR3 has 14 residues. The CDR3 reads CASSLPGQGNEQFF. In nucleotides, the CDR3 is TGTGCCAGCAGCTTGCCGGGACAGGGGAATGAGCAGTTCTTC.

V usage is TRBV19 and J usage is TRBJ1-5; a weak D match, TRBD1 (5 bases). V was clipped by 3 bases and J by 1 base, with 10 bases between them. Germline-derived CDR1 and CDR2 are LNHDA and SQIVND (reference sequence). The CDR3 sequence is 15 residues long. Here the CDR3 reads CASSIYGGSNQPQHF. For the CDR3, the DNA is TGTGCCAGTAGTATTTATGGGGGGAGCAATCAGCCCCAGCATTTT. The entire variable domain, with the rest obtained from reference TRBV19 and TRBJ1-5, is as follows: DGGITQSPKYLFRKEGQNVTLSCEQNLNHDAMYWYRQDPGQGLRLIYYSQIVNDFQKGDIAEGYSVSREKKESFPLTVTSAQKNPTAFYLCASSIYGGSNQPQHFGDGTRLSIL.

The chain uses TRBV5-1 and TRBJ2-5; no reliable D call. Trimming took off 0 bases at V and 2 bases at J, with 14 bases between the two ends. There are 16 residues in the CDR3. Looked up from germline, CDR1 is SGHRS and CDR2 is YFSETQ. CDR3 coding DNA: TGCGCCAGCAGCTTGGGGGTCTCAGGTCGGCAAGAGACCCAGTACTTC. It is translated as CASSLGVSGRQETQYF.

The V call is TRBV6-6, the J call TRBJ1-1, with D perhaps matching TRBD1 (5 bases). Looked up from germline, CDR1 is MNHNY and CDR2 is SVGAGI (reference sequence). V gave up 4 bases and J gave up 7 bases, with 13 bases separating them. The CDR3 totals 13 residues. The CDR3 reads CASSSPGGIEAFF. For the CDR3, the DNA is TGTGCCAGCAGTTCTCCCGGGGGTATTGAAGCTTTCTTT.

The chain recombines TRBV28 with TRBJ1-5, with 7 bases identical to TRBD1. Germline CDR1 is MDHEN and CDR2 is SYDVKM. V was pared by 5 bases and J by 4 bases, with 11 bases of the junction left unmatched. This CDR3 comprises 16 residues. CDR3 sequence: CASSPYRGWGNQPQHF. The DNA of the CDR3 is TGTGCCAGCAGTCCGTACAGGGGCTGGGGAAATCAGCCCCAGCATTTT.

The genes are TRBV7-2 and TRBJ2-2; D might be TRBD2 (6 bases). With 5 bases removed from V and 7 bases from J, the gap between germline ends came to 23 bases. Germline values: CDR1 SGHTA, CDR2 FQGNSA. This CDR3 contains 17 residues. This chain's CDR3 is CASSPPGGRAGSGELFF. The CDR3, as DNA: TGTGCCAGCAGCCCCCCCGGGGGAAGGGCCGGTAGCGGGGAGCTGTTTTTT.